This TCR beta chain was captured by sequencing in a study of blood T cell repertoires in COVID-19 (TCRdb year 2020). Background on the whole study: Samples from collaborators originated in the United States, Italy and Spain and spanned both the acute and convalescent phases of COVID-19. The material from the prospective study consisted of cDNA or gDNA derived from T cells, B-cell-depleted T cells, or PBMCs. Subjects who had been exposed to COVID-19, were actively infected with it, or had recovered from it provided the deeply sampled blood TCRbeta repertoires that made up the dataset. The repertoires were made available in a free public database intended to serve as a resource for research on the immune response to SARS-CoV-2. The samples were drawn from the first 160 participants of the ongoing ImmuneRACE study and from 950 to 1,500 subjects provided by 6 global collaborators. Nearly every sample came with metadata listing a de-identified subject ID, COVID-19 status, age in years and sex. HLA class I and class II types, where available, came from metadata supplied by the sample provider rather than from assay-based typing. General study outcomes and caveats: Clinical and demographic metadata were provided uncurated, with the amount varying by source and participant.

About this clone itself: The antigen this receptor binds is unknown. The record has no base qualities; no much larger clone is one base away.

TCRbeta CDR3 regions were amplified from genomic DNA using the immunoSEQ Assay, a bias-controlled multiplex PCR. The published analysis was carried out like this. Within the assay, amplification of reference gene primers was used to estimate how many nucleated cells each sample contained. To quantify the absolute abundance of each unique TCRbeta CDR3 rearrangement, sequence reads were collapsed and filtered. For each sample, productive Simpson clonality was calculated as the square root of Simpson's diversity index over productive rearrangements. TCRdb limited this immuneACCESS table to in-frame rearrangements with V and J called. A share of clones is missing; checked studies link under half to unresolved V genes, and the rest is unexplained. D and trimming come from the DNA, and the V and J calls and clone size come from that table. The table for this sample lists some 190,000 clones; around 82% of them were counted only once. The ten largest clones add up to approximately 4.6% of the sample.

In the prospective study, participants were 18 to 89 years old, resided in approximately 22 geographic areas of the United States, and were enrolled through a virtual design. In the prospective study, participants were assigned to cohorts based on the clinical history participants reported in a screening survey and a study questionnaire. In the prospective study, whole blood, serum and a nasopharyngeal or oropharyngeal swab were collected from each participant by mobile phlebotomists. Over a roughly two-month period, participants in the prospective study had the option of providing additional blood draws and questionnaires. Before DNA extraction, blood samples from the prospective study were shipped at room temperature or frozen. Sequencing was done on a sample of PBMCs or T cells enriched from blood (not recorded which). The sequence came from a young man with acute COVID-19.

The sequence in DNA is TGTGCCAGCAGCTTAGATGGAGGGGTTCAGCCCCAGCATTTT. This encodes CASSLDGGVQPQHF. The V gene is TRBV7-9 and the J gene is TRBJ1-5, and possibly TRBD1, on 5 matching bases. From the cysteine up to the phenylalanine, the CDR3 has a length of 14 residues. Just CDR3 DNA is preserved here, 42 bases in frame from base 1. Based on the germline V gene (reference sequence), the CDR1 and CDR2 sequences are SEHNR and FQNEAQ. V is clipped by 1 base and J by 6 bases, and the sequence between their germline boundaries is 10 bases long. Beyond the CDR3, the reference TRBV7-9 and TRBJ1-5 genes provide the residues; the full variable domain reads: DTGVSQNPRHKITKRGQNVTFRCDPISEHNRLYWYRQTLGQGPEFLTYFQNEAQLEKSRLLSDRFSAERPKGSFSTLEIQRTEQGDSAMYLCASSLDGGVQPQHFGDGTRLSIL.